The TCR beta chain described here comes from a study of patients and donors after allogeneic stem cell transplantation. TCRdb fed the RT-PCR reads into MiXCR, producing one record per CDR3 protein. The table includes 920,000 or so distinct CDR3 sequences, 15% to 20% detected once. V lost 4 bases and J lost 6; bases outside the gene matches: 5. The CDR3 contains 15 residues. In germline, CDR1 is SGHTA, CDR2 FQGNSA. The chain carries TRBV7-2 and TRBJ2-1; TRBD2 agrees at 11 bases. The sequence was obtained from a human donor who was either an allogeneic HSCT recipient or a stem cell or donor lymphocyte infusion donor (not recorded which). It is not recorded whose cells these are; they may come from a transplant donor. Sequenced: blood, either unsorted or a sorted T cell fraction (not recorded which). This CDR3 is CASSYLAGGVNEQFF. As DNA, the CDR3 is TGTGCCAGCAGCTATCTAGCGGGAGGTGTCAATGAGCAGTTCTTC.